This passage covers 18 T cell receptor beta chains from one sample sequenced in a study of chemoradiotherapy in HPV16-positive cancers (dated 2022 in TCRdb). Library creation used the immunoSEQ multiplex PCR assay. Here the immuneACCESS table is served through TCRdb, limited to in-frame sequences with V and J called. Missing clones are a known gap in these copies; in checked studies unresolved V genes cover under half, and the rest lacks a known reason. This sample lists about 17,000 clones; about nine tenths were detected once. The ten largest clones capture about 2.4% of the sample. This specimen was blood, taken from a patient who underwent chemoradiotherapy. The source is a human donor with HPV-associated anogenital cancer.

V is TRBV5-1 and J is TRBJ2-3; 9 nucleotides agree with TRBD2. Per the germline V gene, CDR1 is SGHRS and CDR2 is YFSETQ. Trimming cost V 4 bases and J 11 bases; bases outside gene matches: 8. This CDR3 contains 13 residues. CDR3 DNA: TGCGCCAGCAGCCTAGCGGGGTTGAGCCTGCAGTATTTT. This sequence encodes CASSLAGLSLQYF.

The chain employs TRBV4-1 and TRBJ2-2; D unresolved. Germline CDR1 and CDR2: MGHRA and YSYEKL. This CDR3 is built from 14 residues. Trimming removed 1 base from V and 7 bases from J, with 10 bases in between. Written as DNA, the CDR3 is TGCGCCAGCAGCCAAGTCGGCCTCGTCGGGGAGCTGTTTTTT. Its protein is CASSQVGLVGELFF.

This chain connects TRBV7-9 to TRBJ1-2; D not resolved. V was shortened by 2 bases and J by 5 bases, with 12 bases between the two germline ends. CDR3 length equals 14 residues. Looked up from germline, CDR1 is SEHNR and CDR2 is FQNEAQ (reference sequence). The CDR3: CASSLRTNYYGYTF. Here the CDR3 DNA reads TGTGCCAGCAGCTTAAGAACTAACTATTATGGCTACACCTTC.

This chain links TRBV28 with TRBJ1-1, with TRBD1 matching 7 bases. This CDR3 has 14 amino acids. V dropped 6 bases and J dropped 5; count of bases not matched to a gene: 9. CDR1 and CDR2 from the germline V gene are MDHEN and SYDVKM. CDR3 in amino acids: CASRPPQGPTEAFF. The CDR3 DNA reads TGTGCCAGCAGACCCCCACAGGGGCCGACTGAAGCTTTCTTT.

The V gene is TRBV7-2, the J gene TRBJ1-6; 9 bases line up with TRBD1. Germline V lookup: CDR1 SGHTA, CDR2 FQGNSA. This CDR3 has 16 amino acids. Trimming took 4 bases from V and 8 from J; bases not matched to a gene: 9. CDR3 sequence reads: CASSSRQGVPHSPLHF. The CDR3 DNA sequence: TGTGCCAGCAGCTCTCGACAGGGGGTGCCCCATTCACCCCTCCACTTT. The whole variable domain, filled in from reference TRBV7-2 and TRBJ1-6, reads GAGVSQSPSNKVTEKGKDVELRCDPISGHTALYWYRQSLGQGLEFLIYFQGNSAPDKSGLPSDRFSAERTGGSVSTLTIQRTQQEDSAVYLCASSSRQGVPHSPLHFGNGTRLTVT.

The V gene is TRBV5-1, the J gene TRBJ2-7; perhaps TRBD2 as D (6 bases). Germline V gene lookup returns CDR1 SGHRS and CDR2 YFSETQ. CDR3 length: 15 residues. The V end lost 0 bases, the J end lost 3 bases, and 13 bases lay between the germline ends. The CDR3 sequence is CASSLVGAGHYEQYF. The CDR3 coding sequence is TGCGCCAGCAGCTTGGTTGGCGCGGGGCACTACGAGCAGTACTTC.

The chain uses TRBV11-3 and TRBJ2-1; D is unclear. The CDR3 is 12 amino acids. V shed 5 bases and J shed 8 bases, with 10 bases lying between them. The V gene's germline CDR1 is SGHNT and CDR2 YENEEA. The CDR3 loop reads CASSRPGHEQFF. The CDR3 DNA follows: TGTGCCAGCAGCCGCCCGGGCCATGAGCAGTTCTTC.

The chain is built from TRBV7-6 and TRBJ1-1; D is undetermined. The CDR3 contains 13 residues. Trimming removed 5 bases from V and 0 bases from J, with 7 bases in between. Germline lookup yields CDR1 SGHVS and CDR2 FNYEAQ. This CDR3 reads CASSGDLNTEAFF. CDR3 sequence (DNA): TGTGCCAGCAGCGGCGACCTGAACACTGAAGCTTTCTTT.

In DNA form, the CDR3 reads TGTGCCAGCAGTTACTCTGGGGCAGGGGTATATGGCTACACCTTC. Its protein is CASSYSGAGVYGYTF. V gene TRBV6-5 combines with J gene TRBJ1-2, with a weak D call TRBD1 (6 bases). Germline V gives CDR1 MNHEY, CDR2 SVGAGI. V gave up 0 bases and J gave up 5 bases, with 13 bases separating them. This CDR3 is built from 15 residues.

V gene TRBV15 combines with J gene TRBJ2-5; D perhaps matches TRBD2 (5 bases). Between the trimmed V and J ends, which lost 0 bases and 0 bases, there was a span of 11 bases. The CDR3 sequence is 16 residues long. The germline CDR1 and CDR2 sequences are LNHNV and YYDKDF (reference sequence). The CDR3 sequence is CATSRETAVNQETQYF. The CDR3 bases are TGTGCCACCAGCAGAGAAACAGCGGTAAACCAAGAGACCCAGTACTTC.

The chain links TRBV18 to TRBJ1-2, with a tentative D call TRBD1 (5 bases). The germline V gene has CDR1 KGHSH and CDR2 LQKENI. The V and J ends lost 0 bases and 2 bases respectively, with 10 bases between them. The CDR3 sequence is 15 residues long. Here the CDR3 reads CASSPPQTANYGYTF. The CDR3 DNA reads as TGTGCCAGCTCACCACCGCAGACAGCCAACTATGGCTACACCTTC. Supplemented by reference TRBV18 and TRBJ1-2, the full variable domain reads NAGVMQNPRHLVRRRGQEARLRCSPMKGHSHVYWYRQLPEEGLKFMVYLQKENIIDESGMPKERFSAEFPKEGPSILRIQQVVRGDSAAYFCASSPPQTANYGYTFGSGTRLTVV.

The chain carries TRBV6-4 and TRBJ1-5; D remains unclear. Deletions cut 5 bases from V and 6 bases from J, with 17 bases between. Germline V gene sequence: CDR1 MRHNA, CDR2 SNTAGT. This CDR3 has 15 amino acids. The CDR3 is CASSPEDGIGQPQHF. DNA of the CDR3: TGTGCCAGCAGTCCTGAAGACGGAATCGGTCAGCCCCAGCATTTT.

The chain combines TRBV28 with TRBJ2-5; TRBD1 agrees at 12 bases. Germline V gives CDR1 MDHEN, CDR2 SYDVKM. The V gene end was trimmed by 0 bases and the J gene end by 4 bases; junction bases not matched to a gene: 3. This CDR3 is 16 amino acids long. The CDR3 is CASSLWGQGAGETQYF. The CDR3, as DNA: TGTGCCAGCAGTTTATGGGGACAGGGGGCGGGAGAGACCCAGTACTTC. The full variable domain, with the rest looked up from reference TRBV28 and TRBJ2-5, is DVKVTQSSRYLVKRTGEKVFLECVQDMDHENMFWYRQDPGLGLRLIYFSYDVKMKEKGDIPEGYSVSREKKERFSLILESASTNQTSMYLCASSLWGQGAGETQYFGPGTRLLVL.

The chain employs TRBV11-2 and TRBJ1-2; TRBD1 aligns across 8 bases. Germline loops: CDR1 SGHAT, CDR2 FQNNGV. After removal of 6 bases from V and 8 bases from J, the junction contained 11 bases not matched to a gene. The CDR3 spans 14 residues. This CDR3 reads CASRRGQAGRGYTF. CDR3 bases: TGTGCCAGCAGACGGGGACAGGCCGGTCGGGGCTACACCTTC.

The chain combines TRBV11-2 with TRBJ2-7, with unresolved D. Germline V CDR1 and CDR2: SGHAT, FQNNGV. The CDR3 contains 14 residues. Trimming took 3 bases from V and 3 from J, leaving 12 bases between them. The CDR3 DNA follows: TGTGCCAGCAGCTTGGGCGGTTCCTACTACGAGCAGTACTTC. Protein product: CASSLGGSYYEQYF. Full variable domain (remainder filled in from reference TRBV11-2 and TRBJ2-7): EAGVAQSPRYKIIEKRQSVAFWCNPISGHATLYWYQQILGQGPKLLIQFQNNGVVDDSQLPKDRFSAERLKGVDSTLKIQPAKLEDSAVYLCASSLGGSYYEQYFGPGTRLTVT.

This sequence joins TRBV7-9 and TRBJ2-3; 7 bases fit TRBD1. This CDR3 has 14 amino acids. Germline CDR1 is SEHNR and CDR2 is FQNEAQ (reference sequence). The V and J ends lost 7 bases and 4 bases, in that order; junction bases with no gene match: 8. CDR3 in amino acids: CASKDTGAADTQYF. For the CDR3, the DNA is TGTGCCAGCAAAGACACAGGGGCGGCAGATACGCAGTATTTT.

V usage is TRBV5-1 and J usage is TRBJ2-5; D gene ambiguous. The germline V gene has CDR1 SGHRS and CDR2 YFSETQ. Trimming took off 4 bases at V and 4 bases at J, with 17 bases between the two ends. The CDR3 spans 15 residues. The CDR3 nucleotides read TGCGCCAGCAGCCCTCAGTGGAGCGAGGCAGAGACCCAGTACTTC. The encoded protein is CASSPQWSEAETQYF.

This chain joins TRBV11-3 and TRBJ2-1; TRBD2 matches 14 bases. Germline CDR1 and CDR2: SGHNT and YENEEA. V lost 0 bases to trimming and J lost 6 bases; unmatched junction nucleotides: 1. This CDR3 comprises 16 residues. In DNA form, the CDR3 reads TGTGCCAGCAGCTTAGAGACTAGCGGGGGGGGCAATGAGCAGTTCTTC. Translating gives CASSLETSGGGNEQFF.